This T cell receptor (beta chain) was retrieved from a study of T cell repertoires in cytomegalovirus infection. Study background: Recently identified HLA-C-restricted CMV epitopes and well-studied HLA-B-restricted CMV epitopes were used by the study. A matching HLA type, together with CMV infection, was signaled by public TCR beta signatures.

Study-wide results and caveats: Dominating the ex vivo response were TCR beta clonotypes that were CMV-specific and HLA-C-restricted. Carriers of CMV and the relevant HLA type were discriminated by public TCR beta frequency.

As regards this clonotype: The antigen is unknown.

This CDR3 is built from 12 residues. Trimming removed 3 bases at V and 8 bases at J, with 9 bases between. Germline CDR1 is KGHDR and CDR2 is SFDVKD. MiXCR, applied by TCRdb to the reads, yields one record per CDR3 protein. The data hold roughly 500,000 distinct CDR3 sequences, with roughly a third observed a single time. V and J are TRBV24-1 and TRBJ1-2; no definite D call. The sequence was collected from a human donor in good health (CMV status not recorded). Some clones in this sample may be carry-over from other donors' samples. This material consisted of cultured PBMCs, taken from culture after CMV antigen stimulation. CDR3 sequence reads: CATSDVGWGYTF. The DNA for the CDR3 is TGTGCCACCAGTGATGTGGGGTGGGGCTACACCTTC.